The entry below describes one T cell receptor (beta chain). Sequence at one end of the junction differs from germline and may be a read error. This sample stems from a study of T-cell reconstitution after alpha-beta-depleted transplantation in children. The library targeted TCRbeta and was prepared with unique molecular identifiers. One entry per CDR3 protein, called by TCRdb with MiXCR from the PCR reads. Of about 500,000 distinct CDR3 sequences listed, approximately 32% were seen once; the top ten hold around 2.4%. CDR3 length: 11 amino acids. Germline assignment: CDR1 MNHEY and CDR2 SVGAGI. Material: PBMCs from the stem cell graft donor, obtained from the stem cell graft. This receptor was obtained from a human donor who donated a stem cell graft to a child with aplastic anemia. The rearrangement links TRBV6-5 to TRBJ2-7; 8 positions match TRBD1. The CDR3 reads CASSYSGQDFF. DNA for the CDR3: TGTGCCAGCAGTTACTCGGGACAGGATTTCTTC.